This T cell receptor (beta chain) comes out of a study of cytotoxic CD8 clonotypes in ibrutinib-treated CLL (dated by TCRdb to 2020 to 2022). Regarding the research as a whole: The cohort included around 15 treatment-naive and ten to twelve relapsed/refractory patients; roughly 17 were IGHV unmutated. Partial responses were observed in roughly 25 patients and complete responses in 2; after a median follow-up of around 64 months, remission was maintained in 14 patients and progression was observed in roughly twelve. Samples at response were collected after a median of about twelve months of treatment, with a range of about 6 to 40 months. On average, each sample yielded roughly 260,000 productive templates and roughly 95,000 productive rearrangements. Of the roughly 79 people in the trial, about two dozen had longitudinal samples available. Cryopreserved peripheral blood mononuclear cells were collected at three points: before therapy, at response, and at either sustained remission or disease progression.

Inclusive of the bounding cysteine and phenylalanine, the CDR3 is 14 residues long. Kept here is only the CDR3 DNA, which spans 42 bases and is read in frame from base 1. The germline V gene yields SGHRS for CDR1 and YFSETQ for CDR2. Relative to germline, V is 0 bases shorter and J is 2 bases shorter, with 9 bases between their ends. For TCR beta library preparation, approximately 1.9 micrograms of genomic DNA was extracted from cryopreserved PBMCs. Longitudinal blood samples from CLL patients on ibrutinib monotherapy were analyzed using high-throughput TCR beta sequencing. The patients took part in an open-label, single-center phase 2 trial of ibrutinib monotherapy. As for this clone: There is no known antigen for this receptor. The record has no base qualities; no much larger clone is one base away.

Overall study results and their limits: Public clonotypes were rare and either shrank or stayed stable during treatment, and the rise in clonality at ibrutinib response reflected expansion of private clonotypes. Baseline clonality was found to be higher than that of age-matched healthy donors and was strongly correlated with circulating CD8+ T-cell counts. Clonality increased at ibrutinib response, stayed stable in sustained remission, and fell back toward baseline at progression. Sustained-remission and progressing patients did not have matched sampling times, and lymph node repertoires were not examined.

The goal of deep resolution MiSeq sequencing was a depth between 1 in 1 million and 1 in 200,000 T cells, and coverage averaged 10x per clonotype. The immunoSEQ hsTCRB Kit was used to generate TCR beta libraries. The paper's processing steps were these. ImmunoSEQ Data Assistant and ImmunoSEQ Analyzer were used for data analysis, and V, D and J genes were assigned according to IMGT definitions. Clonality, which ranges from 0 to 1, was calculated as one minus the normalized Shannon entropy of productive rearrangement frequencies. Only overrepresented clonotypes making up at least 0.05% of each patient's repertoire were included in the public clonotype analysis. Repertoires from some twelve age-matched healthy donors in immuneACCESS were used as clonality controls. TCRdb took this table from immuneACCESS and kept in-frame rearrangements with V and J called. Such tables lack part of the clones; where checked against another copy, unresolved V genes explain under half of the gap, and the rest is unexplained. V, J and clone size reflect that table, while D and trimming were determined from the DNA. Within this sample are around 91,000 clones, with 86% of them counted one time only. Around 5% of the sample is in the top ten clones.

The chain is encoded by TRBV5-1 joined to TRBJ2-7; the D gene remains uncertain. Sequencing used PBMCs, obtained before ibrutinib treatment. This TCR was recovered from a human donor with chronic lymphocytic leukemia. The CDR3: CASSLVTDAYEQYF. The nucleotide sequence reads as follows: TGCGCCAGCAGCTTGGTTACCGATGCCTACGAGCAGTACTTC.